The next 29 T cell receptor beta chains were all read from a single sample in a study of immune cell composition in non-small cell lung cancer. This table comes from immunoSEQ multiplex PCR, and its TCRdb copy is limited to in-frame clones, with some not included. The profile shows around 5,000 clones, around 82% of them singletons. Sequenced material: lung tumor tissue. These receptors originate from a human donor with non-small cell lung cancer.

Only one count was recorded for this clone. This chain uses TRBV18 with TRBJ2-7; D is unclear. Trimming stripped 3 bases from V and 4 bases from J, with 13 bases between. CDR1 KGHSH and CDR2 LQKENI come from the germline V gene. The CDR3 totals 14 residues. CDR3 region: CASSPVQTFYEQYF. CDR3 DNA sequence: TGTGCCAGCTCACCGGTACAGACATTTTACGAGCAGTACTTC. Supplemented by reference TRBV18 and TRBJ2-7, the full variable domain reads NAGVMQNPRHLVRRRGQEARLRCSPMKGHSHVYWYRQLPEEGLKFMVYLQKENIIDESGMPKERFSAEFPKEGPSILRIQQVVRGDSAAYFCASSPVQTFYEQYFGPGTRLTVT.

The chain links TRBV15 to TRBJ1-1, with D hard to call. The V end was cut by 4 bases, the J end by 1 base, with 7 bases between. The length of the CDR3 is 13 residues. The germline gives CDR1 LNHNV, CDR2 YYDKDF (reference sequence). This chain's CDR3 is CATSKHANTEAFF. The CDR3 nucleotides are TGTGCCACCAGCAAACATGCGAACACTGAAGCTTTCTTT.

This clone is a singleton in its sample. V usage is TRBV7-3 and J usage is TRBJ2-7; D gene uncertain. In germline, CDR1 is SGHTA, CDR2 FQGTGA. This CDR3 is 14 amino acids long. Between the trimmed V and J ends, which lost 4 bases and 3 bases, there was a span of 13 bases. This CDR3 is CASSSGGSNYEQYF. In DNA form, the CDR3 reads TGTGCCAGCAGCTCCGGCGGCAGTAACTACGAGCAGTACTTC.

This clone was found once. The V gene is TRBV10-3, the J gene TRBJ2-5, with 7 bases fitting TRBD1. The V segment lost 0 bases and the J segment 2 bases; nucleotides outside the gene matches: 3. CDR3 length equals 15 residues. Germline V gives CDR1 ENHRY, CDR2 SYGVKD. The CDR3 loop is CAISESGTAQETQYF. The CDR3 DNA reads TGTGCCATCAGTGAGTCTGGGACAGCACAAGAGACCCAGTACTTC.

The chain links TRBV4-3 to TRBJ1-5; TRBD1 is a possible D gene (6 bases). The CDR3 is 15 amino acids. V lost 5 bases, J lost 3 bases, and 14 bases lay in between. Germline-derived CDR1 and CDR2 are LGHNA and YSLEER. Written as DNA, the CDR3 is TGCGCCAGCAGCGTTGATACAGGGTACAATCAGCCCCAGCATTTT. It yields the protein CASSVDTGYNQPQHF.

The rearrangement uses TRBV10-1 and TRBJ2-6; 9 nucleotides agree with TRBD1. This CDR3 is 17 amino acids long. Germline-derived CDR1 and CDR2 are WNHNN and SYGVQD (reference sequence). V dropped 8 bases and J dropped 0; count of bases not matched to a gene: 8. CDR3 amino acids: CASGGQGTRSGANVLTF. DNA for the CDR3: TGCGCCAGCGGCGGACAGGGGACCCGCTCTGGGGCCAACGTCCTGACTTTC.

This chain uses TRBV5-1 with TRBJ1-3; D is unresolved. The V end was cut by 0 bases, the J end by 0 bases, with 4 bases between. CDR3 length: 14 residues. The germline V gene has CDR1 SGHRS and CDR2 YFSETQ. The DNA for the CDR3 is TGCGCCAGCAGCTTGGACATCTCTGGAAACACCATATATTTT. Translating gives CASSLDISGNTIYF.

The chain carries TRBV5-6 and TRBJ1-1; D is undetermined. V was shortened by 4 bases and J by 1 base, with 14 bases between the two germline ends. This CDR3 contains 15 residues. Germline V gene sequence: CDR1 SGHDT, CDR2 YYEEEE. The CDR3 is CASSPLAEQNTEAFF. Here the CDR3 DNA reads TGTGCCAGCAGCCCCCTAGCGGAACAGAACACTGAAGCTTTCTTT.

This clone has a single count. V is TRBV28 and J is TRBJ2-1; 13 nucleotides agree with TRBD2. Germline trimming cut 7 bases from V and 2 bases from J; bases unmatched to any gene: 2. Germline V gene lookup returns CDR1 MDHEN and CDR2 SYDVKM. The CDR3 extends over 15 amino acids. The CDR3 protein is CASKGTSGTYNEQFF. Written as DNA, the CDR3 is TGTGCCAGCAAAGGGACTAGCGGGACCTACAATGAGCAGTTCTTC.

The chain carries TRBV14 and TRBJ2-7; 16 bases agree with TRBD2. The CDR3 extends over 18 amino acids. Germline values: CDR1 SGHDN, CDR2 FVKESK. Trimming removed 4 bases from V and 0 bases from J; junction bases left unmatched: 6. CDR3 region: CASSPGLAGGPNSYEQYF. CDR3 coding DNA: TGTGCCAGCAGCCCGGGACTAGCGGGGGGGCCAAACTCCTACGAGCAGTACTTC.

The count of this clone is one. The chain employs TRBV19 and TRBJ1-1, with D hard to call. The CDR3 spans 13 residues. From germline, CDR1 is LNHDA and CDR2 SQIVND (reference sequence). Between the trimmed V and J ends, which lost 10 bases and 0 bases, there was a span of 12 bases. The CDR3 DNA reads TGTGCCACATCAACAGCCATGAACACTGAAGCTTTCTTT. This gives the protein CATSTAMNTEAFF.

The J gene is TRBJ2-3, the V gene TRBV18; 12 bases are a match to TRBD2. CDR1 is KGHSH and CDR2 is LQKENI in the germline V gene. The V gene end was trimmed by 3 bases and the J gene end by 3 bases; junction bases not matched to a gene: 10. This CDR3 contains 18 residues. The CDR3 nucleotides are TGTGCCAGCTCACCCTTGGCTCGACTAGCGGGAGTTACAGATACGCAGTATTTT. Protein sequence: CASSPLARLAGVTDTQYF. Variable domain in full (rest from reference TRBV18 and TRBJ2-3): NAGVMQNPRHLVRRRGQEARLRCSPMKGHSHVYWYRQLPEEGLKFMVYLQKENIIDESGMPKERFSAEFPKEGPSILRIQQVVRGDSAAYFCASSPLARLAGVTDTQYFGPGTRLTVL.

The chain has TRBV6-6 and TRBJ1-2; TRBD1 matches at 7 bases. The CDR3 is 15 residues long. Per germline, CDR1 MNHNY and CDR2 SVGAGI (reference sequence). Germline trimming cut 1 base from V and 6 bases from J; bases unmatched to any gene: 8. This chain's CDR3 is CASSYWRQGTDGYTF. The CDR3 DNA follows: TGTGCCAGCAGTTACTGGAGACAGGGCACAGATGGCTACACCTTC.

The chain carries TRBV19 and TRBJ2-1, with D possibly being TRBD2 (6 bases). The CDR3 consists of 15 residues. Trimming stripped 3 bases from V and 6 bases from J, with 15 bases between. Germline loops: CDR1 LNHDA, CDR2 SQIVND (reference sequence). The CDR3 region has the DNA TGTGCCAGTAGTATTAGGGCGGGAATATTCAATGAGCAGTTCTTC. Encoded protein: CASSIRAGIFNEQFF.

This chain uses TRBV7-2 with TRBJ2-5, with D possibly TRBD2 on 5 matching bases. CDR1 is SGHTA, CDR2 FQGNSA, per germline. The CDR3 covers 16 residues. Deletions cut 5 bases from V and 9 bases from J, with 25 bases between. This CDR3 is CASSPREGEGKRAQYF. The CDR3 DNA is TGTGCCAGCAGCCCACGTGAGGGAGAGGGAAAAAGGGCCCAGTACTTC. Filled out from reference TRBV7-2 and TRBJ2-5, the complete variable domain reads GAGVSQSPSNKVTEKGKDVELRCDPISGHTALYWYRQSLGQGLEFLIYFQGNSAPDKSGLPSDRFSAERTGGSVSTLTIQRTQQEDSAVYLCASSPREGEGKRAQYFGPGTRLLVL.

The chain joins TRBV5-1 to TRBJ2-6; D is possibly TRBD1 (5 bases). V lost 4 bases and J lost 4, with 18 bases in between. The CDR3 has 17 residues. From germline, CDR1 is SGHRS and CDR2 YFSETQ. The CDR3 region is CASSPGVTGSGANVLTF. The CDR3 DNA follows: TGCGCCAGCAGCCCCGGCGTAACAGGATCCGGGGCCAACGTCCTGACTTTC.

The chain couples TRBV9 to TRBJ1-2, with 8 bases aligning to TRBD1. Germline CDR1 is SGDLS and CDR2 is YYNGEE. Unmatched junction bases numbered 14, after V lost 4 bases and J lost 12 bases. The CDR3 sequence is 14 residues long. The CDR3 region is CASSSQGDRPSNTF. CDR3 bases: TGTGCCAGCAGCTCCCAAGGGGACAGGCCTTCAAACACCTTC. Drawing the rest from reference TRBV9 and TRBJ1-2, the complete variable domain is DSGVTQTPKHLITATGQRVTLRCSPRSGDLSVYWYQQSLDQGLQFLIQYYNGEERAKGNILERFSAQQFPDLHSELNLSSLELGDSALYFCASSSQGDRPSNTFGSGTRLTVV.

The chain carries TRBV9 and TRBJ1-2; maybe TRBD1 (5 bases). The germline V and J ends were trimmed by 3 bases and 5 bases, with 14 bases remaining between them. The CDR3 spans 14 residues. Germline CDR1 reads SGDLS; CDR2 reads YYNGEE. The CDR3 coding sequence is TGTGCCAGCAGCGGTCAGACAGCACGGTATGGCTACACCTTC. Amino acid sequence: CASSGQTARYGYTF.

This chain uses TRBV7-3 with TRBJ2-5, with D perhaps TRBD1 (6 bases). The V end was cut by 5 bases, the J end by 3 bases, with 10 bases between. There are 13 residues in the CDR3. Germline CDR1 reads SGHTA; CDR2 reads FQGTGA. The CDR3 is CASSPYREETQYF. CDR3 DNA sequence: TGTGCCAGCAGCCCCTACAGGGAAGAGACCCAGTACTTC.

V usage is TRBV6-6 and J usage is TRBJ2-3, with 9 positions matching TRBD1. Germline trimming cut 6 bases from V and 1 base from J; bases unmatched to any gene: 5. Germline V gene lookup returns CDR1 MNHNY and CDR2 SVGAGI (reference sequence). The CDR3 has 15 residues. The CDR3 DNA reads as TGTGCCAGCAGAACCCGGGACAGGGGCACAGATACGCAGTATTTT. Its protein product is CASRTRDRGTDTQYF.

The CDR3 protein is CASSLISGIQETQYF. The CDR3 bases are TGTGCCAGCAGTTTGATTAGCGGCATACAAGAGACCCAGTACTTC. V is TRBV27 and J is TRBJ2-5; possible D gene TRBD2, 6 bases. Trimming took off 3 bases at V and 2 bases at J, with 13 bases between the two ends. CDR1 is MNHEY, CDR2 SMNVEV, per germline (reference sequence). The CDR3 is 15 amino acids.

The V and J genes are TRBV7-9 and TRBJ2-5; D may be TRBD1 (5 bases). The germline gives CDR1 SEHNR, CDR2 FQNEAQ (reference sequence). Trimming stripped 3 bases from V and 2 bases from J, with 7 bases between. This CDR3 comprises 13 residues. The CDR3 nucleotides read TGTGCCAGCAGCTTGGACAATCAAGAGACCCAGTACTTC. This codes for CASSLDNQETQYF.

V is TRBV27 and J is TRBJ2-7; 7 nucleotides match TRBD2. V was clipped by 6 bases and J by 0 bases; unmatched bases: 8. The CDR3 has 15 amino acids. The germline V gene encodes CDR1 MNHEY and CDR2 SMNVEV (reference sequence). The CDR3 coding sequence is TGTGCCAGCAGCCTGCGGGGGACCCCCTCCTACGAGCAGTACTTC. This encodes CASSLRGTPSYEQYF.

J is TRBJ2-2 and V is TRBV6-5, with a weak D call TRBD1 (8 bases). The V gene's germline CDR1 is MNHEY and CDR2 SVGAGI. Trimming cost V 4 bases and J 5 bases, with 11 bases left between them. CDR3 length: 14 amino acids. The CDR3 bases are TGTGCCAGCAGTTCACAGGGGGGGACCGGGGAGCTGTTTTTT. It yields the protein CASSSQGGTGELFF.

This clone was detected only once. CDR3 sequence (DNA): TGTGCCAGCAGTTACTCCTACGAGCAGTACTTC. The encoded protein is CASSYSYEQYF. V usage is TRBV5-6 and J usage is TRBJ2-7; no clear D. The CDR3 runs 11 residues. Looked up from germline, CDR1 is SGHDT and CDR2 is YYEEEE. Trimming took 5 bases from V and 0 from J, leaving 3 bases between them.

V is TRBV4-3 and J is TRBJ2-1, with unresolved D. Germline values: CDR1 LGHNA, CDR2 YSLEER. This CDR3 has 14 amino acids. The V end lost 3 bases, the J end lost 9 bases, and 15 bases lay between the germline ends. CDR3 in DNA: TGCGCCAGCAGCCAGCCTCCGAACTACGGTGAGCAGTTCTTC. Translated: CASSQPPNYGEQFF.

The chain recombines TRBV30 with TRBJ1-3, with D possibly TRBD1 on 5 matching bases. The V gene's germline CDR1 is GTSNPN and CDR2 SVGIG (reference sequence). Deletions cut 2 bases from V and 0 bases from J, with 8 bases between. This CDR3 is 14 amino acids long. In DNA form, the CDR3 reads TGTGCCTGGAGTCGAGACAGCTCTGGAAACACCATATATTTT. Translated: CAWSRDSSGNTIYF.

In its sample, this clone is medium-sized. The chain employs TRBV28 and TRBJ2-7, with 13 positions matching TRBD2. CDR3 length: 16 residues. The V segment lost 5 bases and the J segment 3 bases; nucleotides outside the gene matches: 7. The V gene's germline CDR1 is MDHEN and CDR2 SYDVKM. The chain's CDR3 is CASSGKLAGGHYEQYF. DNA for the CDR3: TGTGCCAGCAGTGGCAAACTAGCGGGAGGGCACTACGAGCAGTACTTC.

V and J are TRBV6-6 and TRBJ1-5; possible D gene TRBD1, 6 bases. The V and J ends lost 0 bases and 7 bases respectively, with 13 bases between them. Germline V gene sequence: CDR1 MNHNY, CDR2 SVGAGI (reference sequence). CDR3 size: 15 residues. The CDR3 region has the DNA TGTGCCAGCAGTTACTCGCGGGGGCCAGGCCAGCCCCAGCATTTT. Translating gives CASSYSRGPGQPQHF.